The clone carrying this T cell receptor beta chain was recorded a few times. A read error may explain this, as a much larger clone is one base away. Other DNA sequences in the same sample also yield this CDR3. Germline lookup yields CDR1 SGHDT and CDR2 YYEEEE. The CDR3 runs 16 residues. The V gene lost 4 bases and the J gene lost 6 bases, with 21 bases spanning the gap. None of the patients had undergone any treatment ahead of thyroid surgery. The data belong to a study of metastatic and nonmetastatic thyroid tumors. TCRdb re-called the PCR reads via MiXCR. This sample has tens of thousands of clones, with approximately 20% found just once.

The chain couples TRBV5-6 to TRBJ2-3, with TRBD2 as a possible D gene (6 bases). The sequence was collected from a male donor with papillary thyroid cancer or a benign thyroid nodule (not recorded which). Some clones in this sample may be carry-over from other donors' samples. Sequencing input: blood. The CDR3 protein is CASSKSAGGLSDTQYF. CDR3 nucleotide sequence: TGTGCCAGCAGCAAATCAGCTGGAGGGTTGTCGGATACGCAGTATTTT. The full variable domain, rest sourced from reference TRBV5-6 and TRBJ2-3, is DAGVTQSPTHLIKTRGQQVTLRCSPKSGHDTVSWYQQALGQGPQFIFQYYEEEERQRGNFPDRFSGHQFPNYSSELNVNALLLGDSALYLCASSKSAGGLSDTQYFGPGTRLTVL.